Listed below are T cell receptor beta chains from one sample, sequenced in a study of CD8+ T cells in alopecia areata. The protocol was immunoSEQ multiplex PCR, while the TCRdb copy is restricted to in-frame clones and leaves out a portion. Of 200,000 to 250,000 clones in the sample, around 57% are singletons; the top ten hold 1.6%. Sample: CD4+ T cells sorted from blood, taken at week 4, from a patient treated with tofacitinib. The receptors shown here come from a human donor with alopecia areata. Each CDR3 is given with its conserved first and last residue. D genes are given only for firm matches. The size of a clone is reported for some rows only, either as once, few or many, or as a class for expanded clones.

>-|TRBJ1-2|-|TRBV29-1
CSVDGSNYGYTF
TGCAGCGTTGACGGCAGCAACTATGGCTACACCTTC
>-|TRBJ2-7|-|TRBV6-1
CASSHRTESPYEQYF
TGTGCCAGCAGCCACCGGACAGAGAGTCCCTACGAGCAGTACTTC
>-|TRBJ2-2|TRBD2|TRBV7-2
CASSLSRALAGTGELFF
TGTGCCAGCAGCTTATCCCGTGCTCTAGCGGGCACCGGGGAGCTGTTTTTT
>-|TRBJ1-5|-|TRBV5-6
CASSLGAGINQPQHF
TGTGCCAGCAGCTTGGGCGCAGGGATCAATCAGCCCCAGCATTTT
>-|TRBJ2-1|TRBD2|TRBV29-1
CSVSKRGINNEQFF
TGCAGCGTTTCGAAGCGGGGGATTAACAATGAGCAGTTCTTC
>-|TRBJ2-4|TRBD2|TRBV30
CAWSPGGRNIQYF
TGTGCCTGGAGTCCGGGGGGGAGAAACATTCAGTACTTC
>-|TRBJ2-1|TRBD2|TRBV25-1
CASRLGLGDNEQFF
TGTGCCAGCAGACTCGGACTAGGGGACAATGAGCAGTTCTTC
>-|TRBJ2-7|TRBD2|TRBV29-1
CSVERSSGESYEQYF
TGCAGCGTTGAAAGGTCTAGCGGAGAATCCTACGAGCAGTACTTC
>few|TRBJ2-2|-|TRBV11-2
CASSLPGANTGELFF
TGTGCCAGCAGCTTACCGGGAGCGAACACCGGGGAGCTGTTTTTT
>few|TRBJ2-4|-|TRBV23-1
CASSQPTGRPAKNIQYF
TGCGCCAGCAGTCAACCGACAGGTCGGCCAGCCAAAAACATTCAGTACTTC
>-|TRBJ1-2|TRBD1|TRBV4-3
CASSPGQGVDGYTF
TGCGCCAGCAGCCCGGGGCAGGGGGTGGATGGCTACACCTTC
>few|TRBJ1-1|-|TRBV10-3
CAISGKGTDEAFF
TGTGCCATCAGTGGGAAAGGGACCGATGAAGCTTTCTTT
>few|TRBJ1-1|-|TRBV5-4
CASSPRGGGNTEAFF
TGTGCCAGCAGCCCCCGGGGTGGGGGGAACACTGAAGCTTTCTTT
>-|TRBJ2-7|-|TRBV9
CASSVATGNPYEQYF
TGTGCCAGCAGCGTAGCAACAGGAAACCCCTACGAGCAGTACTTC
>-|TRBJ2-7|-|TRBV30
CAWSLGADYEQYF
TGTGCCTGGAGCCTAGGGGCGGACTACGAGCAGTACTTC
>-|TRBJ2-3|TRBD2|TRBV29-1
CSVAPLAGGQDTQYF
TGCAGCGTGGCCCCTCTAGCGGGGGGCCAAGATACGCAGTATTTT
>-|TRBJ2-2|-|TRBV5-6
CASSPPRGELTGELFF
TGTGCCAGCAGCCCCCCGAGGGGGGAGCTCACCGGGGAGCTGTTTTTT
>few|TRBJ2-4|-|TRBV11-2
CASSPQGGTLFDIQYF
TGTGCCAGCAGCCCCCAAGGGGGGACTCTGTTCGACATTCAGTACTTC
>-|TRBJ2-1|-|TRBV30
CAWSVILSGEQFF
TGTGCCTGGAGTGTAATATTATCCGGCGAGCAGTTCTTC
>-|TRBJ2-7|-|TRBV29-1
CSVEGQGKDEQYF
TGCAGCGTTGAAGGGCAGGGTAAAGACGAGCAGTACTTC
>-|TRBJ2-5|-|TRBV10-2
CASTAGPTETQYF
TGCGCCAGCACGGCGGGGCCTACGGAGACCCAGTACTTC
>-|TRBJ1-3|-|TRBV29-1
CSVGPNSGNTIYF
TGCAGCGTTGGGCCAAACTCTGGAAACACCATATATTTT
>few|TRBJ2-5|-|TRBV7-8
CASSLRDRNQETQYF
TGTGCCAGCAGTTTGCGGGACAGAAACCAAGAGACCCAGTACTTC
>-|TRBJ1-4|-|TRBV5-6
CASSLASGKLFF
TGTGCCAGCAGCTTGGCAAGCGGAAAACTGTTTTTT
>few|TRBJ2-6|-|TRBV14
CASSLLPGGRGANVLTF
TGTGCCAGCAGCCTCTTACCCGGGGGTAGAGGGGCCAACGTCCTGACTTTC
>-|TRBJ2-7|TRBD1|TRBV29-1
CSARQGTYEQYF
TGCAGCGCTAGACAGGGAACCTACGAGCAGTACTTC
>many|TRBJ1-2|-|TRBV2
CASSEGEGYGYTF
TGTGCCAGCAGTGAAGGGGAAGGGTATGGCTACACCTTC
>-|TRBJ1-6|TRBD1|TRBV13
CASSQTARGNSPLHF
TGTGCCAGCAGCCAAACGGCCAGGGGGAATTCACCCCTCCACTTT
>-|TRBJ1-2|-|TRBV30
CAWSPRNLGYTF
TGTGCCTGGAGTCCCCGTAATCTCGGCTACACCTTC
>-|TRBJ2-3|-|TRBV29-1
CSVEMVQGEGTDTQYF
TGCAGCGTTGAAATGGTTCAAGGAGAGGGAACAGATACGCAGTATTTT
>few|TRBJ2-7|-|TRBV6-5
CASSYRAGGYEQYF
TGTGCCAGCAGTTACCGCGCCGGAGGATACGAGCAGTACTTC
>few|TRBJ2-7|-|TRBV29-1
CSARGTQSSYEQYF
TGCAGCGCCCGGGGGACTCAGAGCTCCTACGAGCAGTACTTC
>-|TRBJ1-1|-|TRBV5-1
CASSAQVNTEAFF
TGCGCCAGCAGCGCACAGGTGAACACTGAAGCTTTCTTT
>-|TRBJ2-2|-|TRBV4-2
CASSHRDTTGELFF
TGTGCCAGCAGCCACCGGGACACCACCGGGGAGCTGTTTTTT
>few|TRBJ1-1|-|TRBV7-9
CASSVGVLTEAFF
TGTGCCAGCAGCGTGGGGGTTTTGACTGAAGCTTTCTTT
>-|TRBJ2-5|TRBD2|TRBV30
CAWSVLAAAETQYF
TGTGCCTGGAGTGTACTAGCGGCTGCAGAGACCCAGTACTTC
>once|TRBJ1-2|-|TRBV29-1
CSVGTRLNYGYTF
TGCAGCGTTGGGACAAGATTAAACTATGGCTACACCTTC
>-|TRBJ2-3|TRBD2|TRBV4-3
CASSQDGLALTDTQYF
TGCGCCAGCAGCCAAGATGGACTAGCGCTCACAGATACGCAGTATTTT
>-|TRBJ1-1|-|TRBV29-1
CSVGNTEAFF
TGCAGCGTCGGGAACACTGAAGCTTTCTTT
>many|TRBJ1-1|-|TRBV7-2
CASSADSGTEAFF
TGTGCCAGCAGTGCTGACAGCGGGACTGAAGCTTTCTTT
>few|TRBJ1-2|-|TRBV5-4
CASSDTGRSGYTF
TGTGCCAGCAGCGATACAGGGAGAAGTGGCTACACCTTC
>many|TRBJ2-7|-|TRBV5-1
CASSLYGIEQYF
TGCGCCAGCAGCTTGTACGGGATCGAGCAGTACTTC
>few|TRBJ2-6|-|TRBV7-2
CASSLLSKAGANVLTF
TGTGCCAGCAGCTTACTATCGAAAGCTGGGGCCAACGTCCTGACTTTC
>few|TRBJ1-5|-|TRBV28
CASSLMGNNQPQHF
TGTGCCAGCAGTTTAATGGGAAACAATCAGCCCCAGCATTTT
>once|TRBJ2-2|TRBD1|TRBV9
CASSVRGLYNTGELFF
TGTGCCAGCAGCGTAAGGGGGCTATATAACACCGGGGAGCTGTTTTTT
>few|TRBJ2-3|-|TRBV20-1
CSATRTDTQYF
TGCAGTGCTACCCGCACAGATACGCAGTATTTT
>-|TRBJ2-7|TRBD1|TRBV7-6
CASSFGTGPYEQYF
TGTGCCAGCAGCTTTGGGACAGGCCCATACGAGCAGTACTTC
>-|TRBJ2-1|-|TRBV28
CASSGTINNEQFF
TGTGCCAGCAGCGGGACCATAAACAATGAGCAGTTCTTC
>-|TRBJ2-5|-|TRBV11-2
CASSVSGHIQETQYF
TGTGCCAGCAGCGTGTCGGGACATATACAAGAGACCCAGTACTTC
>-|TRBJ1-6|TRBD1|TRBV25-1
CASGTGGSIYNSPLHF
TGTGCCAGTGGGACAGGGGGCTCGATCTATAATTCACCCCTCCACTTT
>-|TRBJ1-4|TRBD1|TRBV29-1
CSAATGTGGEKLFF
TGCAGCGCCGCGACCGGGACAGGGGGCGAGAAACTGTTTTTT
>-|TRBJ1-1|TRBD1|TRBV5-1
CASSLAQDRIEAFF
TGCGCCAGCAGCTTGGCCCAGGACAGGATAGAGGCTTTCTTT
>-|TRBJ1-2|-|TRBV4-3
CASSQGSRGGGYTF
TGCGCCAGCAGCCAAGGATCTCGGGGGGGTGGCTACACCTTC
>few|TRBJ2-2|-|TRBV2
CASRVGTGELFF
TGTGCCAGCAGGGTAGGCACCGGGGAGCTGTTTTTT
>-|TRBJ1-2|-|TRBV29-1
CSVPQESYGYTF
TGCAGCGTTCCACAGGAATCCTATGGCTACACCTTC
>-|TRBJ2-7|-|TRBV6-1
CAISEGSEQYF
TGTGCCATCAGTGAGGGGAGCGAGCAGTACTTC